This T cell receptor (beta chain) stems from a study of long-term antiretroviral therapy in people with HIV. Per germline, CDR1 LGHNA and CDR2 YSLEER. This CDR3 spans 13 amino acids. Trimming shortened V by 4 bases and J by 4 bases, and 11 bases separated the two germline ends. Running of the v3.0 immunoSEQ assay took place at survey level. Only in-frame clones appear in the TCRdb table, and some are missing; sequencing was by immunoSEQ multiplex PCR. The sample records 30,000 to 40,000 clones, roughly 80% being singletons. By proportion, this clone is large. The chain joins TRBV4-3 to TRBJ2-7; the D is unclear. The starting material was unsorted PBMCs, obtained 1 year after starting antiretroviral therapy. The source is a man younger than 35 with HIV. This CDR3 is CASSLAMGYEQYF. The CDR3 DNA follows: TGCGCCAGCAGCCTCGCCATGGGTTACGAGCAGTACTTC.